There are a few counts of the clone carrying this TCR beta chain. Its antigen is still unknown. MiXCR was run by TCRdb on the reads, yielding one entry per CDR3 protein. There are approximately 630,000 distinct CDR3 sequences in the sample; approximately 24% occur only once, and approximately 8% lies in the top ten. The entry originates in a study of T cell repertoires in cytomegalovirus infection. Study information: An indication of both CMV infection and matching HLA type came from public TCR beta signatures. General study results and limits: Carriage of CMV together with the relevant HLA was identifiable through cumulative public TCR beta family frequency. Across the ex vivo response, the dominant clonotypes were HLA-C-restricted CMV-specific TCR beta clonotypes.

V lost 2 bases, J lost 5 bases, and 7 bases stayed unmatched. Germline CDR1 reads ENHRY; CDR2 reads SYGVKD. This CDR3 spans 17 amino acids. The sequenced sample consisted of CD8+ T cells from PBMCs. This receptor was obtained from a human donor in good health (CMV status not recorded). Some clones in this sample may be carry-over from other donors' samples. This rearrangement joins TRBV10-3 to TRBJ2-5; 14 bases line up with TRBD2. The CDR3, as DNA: TGTGCCATCAGTGAGGAGACTAGCGGGGGGGCTTGGGAGACCCAGTACTTC. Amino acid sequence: CAISEETSGGAWETQYF.